This TCR beta chain comes out of a study of a mutant IDH1 vaccine in newly diagnosed glioma. CDR3 length: 12 amino acids. V lost 4 bases to trimming and J lost 8 bases, with 11 bases between them. Germline CDR1 and CDR2: MNHEY and SMNVEV (reference sequence). Generated by immunoSEQ multiplex PCR, the TCRdb table keeps only in-frame clones and is missing some. The sample holds about 25,000 clones; around 70% are singletons and the top ten take 9.5% to 11%. Points on this clone: As yet, its antigen is unknown.

Time point described: week 11, during vaccination. Mutant IDH1 20-mer peptide, at 300 ug, made up each vaccine dose, with topical imiquimod. The TCR comes from a young man with glioma. Some clones in this sample may be carry-over from other donors' samples. This specimen was peripheral blood mononuclear cells (PBMCs), taken from a glioma patient whose treatment included an IDH1 peptide vaccine. The chain couples TRBV27 to TRBJ1-1, with unresolved D. CDR3 in amino acids: CASSSPALEAFF. The DNA of the CDR3 is TGTGCCAGCAGTTCCCCGGCCCTAGAAGCTTTCTTT.